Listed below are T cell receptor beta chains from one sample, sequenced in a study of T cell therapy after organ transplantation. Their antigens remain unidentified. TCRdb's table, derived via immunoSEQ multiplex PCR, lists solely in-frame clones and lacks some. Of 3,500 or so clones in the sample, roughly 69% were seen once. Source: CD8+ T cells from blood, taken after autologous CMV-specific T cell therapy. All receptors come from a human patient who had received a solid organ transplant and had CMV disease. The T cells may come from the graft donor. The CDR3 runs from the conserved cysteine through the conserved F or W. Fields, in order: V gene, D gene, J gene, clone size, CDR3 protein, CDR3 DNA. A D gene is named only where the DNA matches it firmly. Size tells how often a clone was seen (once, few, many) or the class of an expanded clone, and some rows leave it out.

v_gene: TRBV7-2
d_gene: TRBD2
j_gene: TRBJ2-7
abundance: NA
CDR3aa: CASSLARGDVSGRGYEQYF
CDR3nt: TGTGCCAGCAGCTTAGCGAGAGGAGATGTTAGCGGGAGAGGCTACGAGCAGTACTTC

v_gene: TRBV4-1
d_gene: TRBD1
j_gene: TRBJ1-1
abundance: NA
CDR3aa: CASSQTRWDRNTEAFF
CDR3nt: TGCGCCAGCAGCCAAACCCGGTGGGACAGAAACACTGAAGCTTTCTTT

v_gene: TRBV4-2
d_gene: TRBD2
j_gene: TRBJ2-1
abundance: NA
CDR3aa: CASSPLAGGTKDEQFF
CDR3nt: TGTGCCAGCAGCCCACTAGCGGGAGGGACTAAGGATGAGCAGTTCTTC

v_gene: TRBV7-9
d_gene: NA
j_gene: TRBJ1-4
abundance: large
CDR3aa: CASSLGMANEKLFF
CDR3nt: TGTGCCAGCAGCTTAGGGATGGCTAATGAAAAACTGTTTTTT

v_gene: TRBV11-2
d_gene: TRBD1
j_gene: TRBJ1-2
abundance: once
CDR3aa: CASSSGQGDYGYTF
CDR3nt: TGTGCCAGCAGTTCGGGACAGGGCGACTATGGCTACACCTTC

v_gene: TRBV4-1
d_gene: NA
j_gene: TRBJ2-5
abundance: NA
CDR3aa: CASSQVGEETQYF
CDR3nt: TGCGCCAGCAGCCAAGTTGGGGAAGAGACCCAGTACTTC

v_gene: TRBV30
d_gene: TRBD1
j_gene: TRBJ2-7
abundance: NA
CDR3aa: CAWSPGTGGYEQYF
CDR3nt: TGTGCCTGGAGTCCCGGGACAGGGGGCTACGAGCAGTACTTC

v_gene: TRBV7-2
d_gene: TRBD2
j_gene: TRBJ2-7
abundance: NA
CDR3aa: CASSFVGAGPYYEQYF
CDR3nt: TGTGCCAGCAGCTTCGTTGGAGCGGGACCTTACTACGAGCAGTACTTC

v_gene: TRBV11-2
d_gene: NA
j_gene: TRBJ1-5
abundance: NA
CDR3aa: CASSLDRYSNQPQHF
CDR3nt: TGTGCCAGCAGCTTAGACCGTTATAGCAATCAGCCCCAGCATTTT

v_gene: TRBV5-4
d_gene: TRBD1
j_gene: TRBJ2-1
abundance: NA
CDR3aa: CASSLRSTQGVQFF
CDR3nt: TGTGCCAGCAGCTTGAGGTCAACCCAGGGGGTGCAGTTCTTC

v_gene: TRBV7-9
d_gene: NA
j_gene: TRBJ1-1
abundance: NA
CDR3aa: CASSLMHTEAFF
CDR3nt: TGTGCCAGCAGCCTTATGCACACTGAAGCTTTCTTT

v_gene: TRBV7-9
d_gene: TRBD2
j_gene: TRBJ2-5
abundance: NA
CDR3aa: CASSSRTSGHQETQYF
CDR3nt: TGTGCCAGCAGCTCCCGGACTAGCGGCCACCAAGAGACCCAGTACTTC

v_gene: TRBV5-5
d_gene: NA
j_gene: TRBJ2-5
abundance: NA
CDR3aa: CASSLEGWGVVETQYF
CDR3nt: TGTGCCAGCAGCTTGGAAGGCTGGGGGGTCGTTGAGACCCAGTACTTC

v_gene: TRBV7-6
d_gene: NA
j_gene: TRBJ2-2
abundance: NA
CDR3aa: CASSLDGGELFF
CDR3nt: TGTGCCAGCAGCTTAGATGGCGGGGAGCTGTTTTTT

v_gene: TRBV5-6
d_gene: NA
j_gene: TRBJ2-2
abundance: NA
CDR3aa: CASRAGTNTGELFF
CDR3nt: TGTGCCAGCAGGGCCGGGACAAACACCGGGGAGCTGTTTTTT

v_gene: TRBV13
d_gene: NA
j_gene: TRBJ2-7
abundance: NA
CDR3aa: CASKWTVSYEQYF
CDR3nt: TGTGCCAGCAAGTGGACAGTCTCCTACGAGCAGTACTTC

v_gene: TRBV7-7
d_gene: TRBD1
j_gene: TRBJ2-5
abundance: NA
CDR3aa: CASSFGTGGQETQYF
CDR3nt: TGTGCCAGCAGCTTCGGGACAGGGGGCCAAGAGACCCAGTACTTC

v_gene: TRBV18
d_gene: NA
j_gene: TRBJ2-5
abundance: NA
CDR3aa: CASRGDTSEETQYF
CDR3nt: TGTGCCAGCCGCGGAGACACGTCGGAAGAGACCCAGTACTTC